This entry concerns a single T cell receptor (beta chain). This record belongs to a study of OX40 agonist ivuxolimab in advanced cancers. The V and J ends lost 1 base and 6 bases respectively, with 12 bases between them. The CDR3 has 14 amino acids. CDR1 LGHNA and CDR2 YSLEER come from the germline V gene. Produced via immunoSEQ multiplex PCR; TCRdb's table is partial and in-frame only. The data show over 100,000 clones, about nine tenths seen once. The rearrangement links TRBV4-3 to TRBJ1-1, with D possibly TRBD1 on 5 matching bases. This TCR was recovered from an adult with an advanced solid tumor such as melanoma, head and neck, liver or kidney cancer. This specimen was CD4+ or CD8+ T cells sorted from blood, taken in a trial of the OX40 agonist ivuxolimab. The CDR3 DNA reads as TGCGCCAGCAGCCAAGGGGGCGTTCGGGCTGAAGCTTTCTTT. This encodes CASSQGGVRAEAFF.